The T cell receptor beta chain under discussion was sequenced for a study of blood T cell repertoires in COVID-19. For the study at large: There were acute and convalescent COVID-19 samples, and they came from the United States, Italy and Spain. Sources were T cells, B-cell-depleted T cells, or PBMCs; the material itself was cDNA or gDNA.

In the study's own analysis: Cell counts per sample came from amplifying reference gene primers. TCRdb's copy holds only in-frame clones and misses some; the assay was immunoSEQ multiplex PCR. The V and J calls and clone size come from that table; D and trimming were worked out from the DNA. The sample holds about 50,000 clones; about 84% are singletons and the top ten take around 9.1%. The V and J ends lost 9 bases and 6 bases, in that order; junction bases with no gene match: 3. From germline, CDR1 is LNHDA and CDR2 SQIVND (reference sequence). The CDR3 is 13 amino acids. The sequenced sample consisted of peripheral blood. This TCR was sampled from a man between 60 and 75 years old with acute or convalescent COVID-19. The chain recombines TRBV19 with TRBJ1-4; 11 positions match TRBD1. CDR3 protein: CARPGQGDEKLFF. CDR3 nucleotide sequence: TGTGCCAGGCCGGGACAGGGGGATGAAAAACTGTTTTTT.